Sequencing of this T cell receptor (beta chain) was carried out in a study of blood T cell repertoires in COVID-19. Study at large: Whether acute or convalescent, the COVID-19 samples came from the United States, Italy and Spain.

This CDR3 is 17 amino acids long. Between the trimmed V and J ends, which lost 6 bases and 6 bases, there was a span of 24 bases. Per germline, CDR1 LNHDA and CDR2 SQIVND (reference sequence). Authors' methods: Amplification of reference gene primers provided the estimated nucleated cell counts. TCRdb's copy holds only in-frame clones and misses some; the assay was immunoSEQ multiplex PCR. V, J and clone size were drawn from that table, and D and trimming were deduced from the DNA. The repertoire has under 150,000 clones, 85% to 90% of them found once; the top ten carry 11%. This clonotype was obtained from a man older than 75 with acute or convalescent COVID-19. Sequencing was done on a sample of peripheral blood. The chain employs TRBV19 and TRBJ2-4; maybe TRBD1 (6 bases). The CDR3 loop is CASSTQGSAGPANIQYF. CDR3 nucleotides: TGTGCCAGTAGCACCCAGGGGTCGGCAGGCCCGGCAAACATTCAGTACTTC.